These 27 T cell receptor beta chains were all obtained from the same sample, sequenced in a study of T cells after yellow fever vaccination. TCRdb passed the 5' RACE reads through MiXCR, listing each CDR3 protein once. The sample includes 100,000 to 150,000 distinct CDR3 sequences, 8.9% of them seen just once. Sequenced material: CD8+ T cells sorted from PBMCs, taken on the day of the yellow fever booster vaccination. The origin of the receptors is a young man who received the YFV17D yellow fever vaccine.

V gene TRBV12-3 or TRBV12-4 combines with J gene TRBJ2-3, with TRBD1 matching 7 bases. The CDR3 runs to 15 residues. V trimming: 6 bases; J trimming: 4 bases; junction bases outside the gene matches: 10. The CDR3 reads CASSPGRDRADTQYF. CDR3 sequence (DNA): TGTGCCAGCAGCCCTGGTCGAGACAGGGCAGATACGCAGTATTTT.

The genes are TRBV12-3 or TRBV12-4 and TRBJ2-7; the D gene is possibly TRBD1 (6 bases). The length of the CDR3 is 13 residues. The V end lost 2 bases, the J end lost 5 bases, and 10 bases lay between the germline ends. The CDR3 loop reads CASSLSGAHEQYF. The CDR3 DNA follows: TGTGCCAGCAGTTTATCAGGGGCCCACGAGCAGTACTTC.

This chain uses TRBV6-2 or TRBV6-3 with TRBJ2-1; D unresolved. The V end lost 2 bases, the J end lost 0 bases, and 14 bases lay between the germline ends. The CDR3 has 17 amino acids. Germline CDR1 reads MNHEY; CDR2 reads SVGEGT. This chain's CDR3 is CASSYNVGESSYNEQFF. The CDR3 nucleotides read TGTGCCAGCAGTTACAACGTTGGTGAGAGCTCCTACAATGAGCAGTTCTTC.

The table lists this clonotype with many counts. The V and J genes are TRBV5-1 and TRBJ1-1; a weak D match, TRBD1 (6 bases). With 5 bases removed from V and 7 bases from J, the gap between germline ends came to 15 bases. The germline gives CDR1 SGHRS, CDR2 YFSETQ. This CDR3 spans 13 amino acids. Here the CDR3 DNA reads TGCGCCAGCAGTAACCAACAGGGAATTGAAGCTTTCTTT. Encoded protein: CASSNQQGIEAFF.

The chain carries TRBV28 and TRBJ2-5; D is undetermined. The CDR3 has 15 residues. The V gene's germline CDR1 is MDHEN and CDR2 SYDVKM. The V and J ends lost 6 bases and 5 bases respectively, with 19 bases between them. Written as DNA, the CDR3 is TGTGCCAGCAGCTCGGGCCTACACAGTGGGGAGACCCAGTACTTC. It specifies CASSSGLHSGETQYF. Drawing the rest from reference TRBV28 and TRBJ2-5, the complete variable domain is DVKVTQSSRYLVKRTGEKVFLECVQDMDHENMFWYRQDPGLGLRLIYFSYDVKMKEKGDIPEGYSVSREKKERFSLILESASTNQTSMYLCASSSGLHSGETQYFGPGTRLLVL.

Ten or more counts support this clonotype. This chain connects TRBV4-1 to TRBJ2-7, with 9 bases fitting TRBD2. Germline lookup yields CDR1 MGHRA and CDR2 YSYEKL. CDR3 length equals 15 residues. V dropped 3 bases and J dropped 1; count of bases not matched to a gene: 4. The chain's CDR3 is CASSHLAGPSYEQYV. The CDR3 bases are TGCGCCAGCAGCCACCTAGCGGGACCGTCCTACGAGCAGTACGTC.

The sample holds a few counts of this clonotype. This chain joins TRBV20-1 and TRBJ2-5; no reliable D call. CDR1 is DFQATT and CDR2 is SNEGSKA in the germline V gene (reference sequence). Trimming took 0 bases from V and 4 from J, leaving 9 bases between them. The length of the CDR3 is 13 residues. CDR3 loop: CSARDRPRETQYF. Here the CDR3 DNA reads TGCAGTGCTAGAGATCGCCCCCGAGAGACCCAGTACTTC.

This clonotype was observed many times. The chain carries TRBV20-1 and TRBJ2-1, with D unclear. The ends were cut back, 6 bases at V and 0 bases at J, with 9 bases in the middle. In germline, CDR1 is DFQATT, CDR2 SNEGSKA (reference sequence). The length of the CDR3 is 13 residues. The DNA of the CDR3 is TGCAGTGCCATACAGAGCTCCTACAATGAGCAGTTCTTC. Residues: CSAIQSSYNEQFF.

This clonotype was detected only a few times. The chain has TRBV4-2 and TRBJ2-3; tentatively, D is TRBD2 (6 bases). The CDR3 covers 14 residues. Germline V gives CDR1 LGHNA, CDR2 YNFKEQ. V lost 10 bases to trimming and J lost 0 bases, with 14 bases between them. The CDR3 region is CATNGGLSTDTQYF. As DNA, the CDR3 is TGTGCCACGAACGGGGGACTGAGCACAGATACGCAGTATTTT.

This chain joins TRBV9 and TRBJ2-5; the match to TRBD2 covers 9 bases. J was trimmed by 0 bases and V by 3 bases; bases with no gene match: 6. The CDR3 length is 16 residues. Germline V CDR1 and CDR2: SGDLS, YYNGEE. CDR3 sequence (DNA): TGTGCCAGCAGCGCCCCCAGCGGGGGGAACCAAGAGACCCAGTACTTC. Its translation is CASSAPSGGNQETQYF.

The J gene is TRBJ2-1, the V gene TRBV3-1; a weak D match, TRBD2 (6 bases). V was pared by 4 bases and J by 5 bases, with 15 bases between. The CDR3 has 15 amino acids. Germline values: CDR1 LGHDT, CDR2 YNNKEL (reference sequence). In DNA, the CDR3 is TGTGCCAGCAGCCTGGGGGGTCCCCTAAACAATGAGCAGTTCTTC. The encoded protein is CASSLGGPLNNEQFF.

CDR3 residues: CASISGQGAAYPQSNEQFF. DNA of the CDR3: TGCGCCAGCATTAGCGGACAGGGGGCGGCGTACCCCCAGTCGAATGAGCAGTTCTTC. This chain connects TRBV10-1 to TRBJ2-1, with 11 nucleotides matching TRBD1. The CDR3 length is 19 residues. V dropped 7 bases and J dropped 7; count of bases not matched to a gene: 21. CDR1 WNHNN and CDR2 SYGVQD come from the germline V gene (reference sequence).

This chain uses TRBV14 with TRBJ2-1, with 9 nucleotides matching TRBD2. The germline CDR1 and CDR2 sequences are SGHDN and FVKESK. V lost 5 bases, J lost 8 bases, and 19 bases stayed unmatched. The CDR3 is 18 amino acids. CDR3 sequence reads: CASSSEGKRGAKQDEQFF. The CDR3 nucleotides read TGTGCCAGCAGCTCAGAGGGAAAGCGGGGGGCCAAACAGGATGAGCAGTTCTTC.

The CDR3 DNA follows: TGTGCCAGCCTCGACAGACTCTATGGCTACACCTTC. Protein product: CASLDRLYGYTF. The rearrangement links TRBV6-5 to TRBJ1-2, with D tentatively TRBD1 (5 bases). The CDR3 loop spans 12 amino acids. Germline CDR1 reads MNHEY; CDR2 reads SVGAGI. V was cut by 8 bases and J by 4 bases, with 11 bases left in between.

This clonotype showed up just a few times. The CDR3 bases are TGTGCCAGGGTGGGGGGACAGAAGGATACGCAGTATTTT. This gives the protein CARVGGQKDTQYF. This chain connects TRBV2 to TRBJ2-3; the D gene is possibly TRBD1 (7 bases). The ends were cut back, 9 bases at V and 6 bases at J, with 16 bases in the middle. This CDR3 spans 13 amino acids. The germline V gene has CDR1 SNHLY and CDR2 FYNNEI.

This chain connects TRBV6-1 to TRBJ2-2, with 11 nucleotides matching TRBD2. The CDR3 loop spans 17 amino acids. Trimming cost V 6 bases and J 3 bases; bases outside gene matches: 9. Germline CDR1 reads MNHNS; CDR2 reads SASEGT. The CDR3: CASRARLAGTYTGELFF. The CDR3, as DNA: TGTGCCAGCAGGGCGAGACTAGCGGGGACTTACACCGGGGAGCTGTTTTTT.

This clonotype showed up just once. The rearrangement links TRBV4-1 to TRBJ1-3; a possible D gene is TRBD1 (5 bases). The V gene's germline CDR1 is MGHRA and CDR2 YSYEKL. The V gene lost 0 bases and the J gene lost 5 bases, with 8 bases spanning the gap. The CDR3 is 14 residues long. The DNA for the CDR3 is TGCGCCAGCAGCCAAGATACAGGCCGAAACACCATATATTTT. Its protein product is CASSQDTGRNTIYF.

Of note for this clonotype: A read error is possible here, since a much larger clone lies one base away. This chain uses TRBV25-1 with TRBJ2-2; D gene ambiguous. There are 15 residues in the CDR3. From germline, CDR1 is MGHDK and CDR2 SYGVNS. The CDR3 DNA sequence: TGTGCCTGCAGTGAATCCAGCTTTGGGACCGGGGAGCTGTTTTTT. Its protein product is CACSESSFGTGELFF.

This clonotype was recorded at least ten times. V and J are TRBV7-2 and TRBJ2-7; no definite D call. V was clipped by 6 bases and J by 2 bases, with 5 bases between them. The CDR3 consists of 11 residues. Germline V gene data show CDR1 as SGHTA and CDR2 as FQGNSA. The CDR3: CASSSTYEQYF. The CDR3 bases are TGTGCCAGCAGTTCGACCTACGAGCAGTACTTC.

The V and J genes are TRBV14 and TRBJ2-5, with a tentative D call TRBD2 (6 bases). Germline CDR1 SGHDN, CDR2 FVKESK. V was shortened by 5 bases and J by 4 bases, with 17 bases between the two germline ends. The CDR3 runs 15 residues. The DNA for the CDR3 is TGTGCCAGCAGCAAATCCGGGGGACTTCGAGAGACCCAGTACTTC. It translates to CASSKSGGLRETQYF.

The chain has TRBV27 and TRBJ2-3; TRBD1 is a possible D gene (5 bases). The CDR3 length is 15 residues. With 1 base removed from V and 6 bases from J, the gap between germline ends came to 14 bases. Germline CDR1 MNHEY, CDR2 SMNVEV (reference sequence). This CDR3 reads CASSLWGSRPDTQYF. CDR3 nucleotide sequence: TGTGCCAGCAGTTTATGGGGCTCCCGGCCGGATACGCAGTATTTT.

This sequence joins TRBV6-5 and TRBJ1-1, with D possibly TRBD1 on 5 matching bases. This CDR3 spans 15 amino acids. Germline V gene sequence: CDR1 MNHEY, CDR2 SVGAGI. V dropped 0 bases and J dropped 4 bases, with 12 bases sitting between them. CDR3 DNA sequence: TGTGCCAGCAGTTACTCCGTTCGGGGACTCACTGAAGCTTTCTTT. Its translation: CASSYSVRGLTEAFF.

This rearrangement joins TRBV4-1 to TRBJ2-5; D gene unclear. With 1 base removed from V and 2 bases from J, the gap between germline ends came to 11 bases. Germline CDR1 and CDR2: MGHRA and YSYEKL. The CDR3 covers 15 residues. This CDR3 is CASSQVYDLQETQYF. The CDR3 DNA reads as TGCGCCAGCAGCCAAGTGTATGACCTACAAGAGACCCAGTACTTC.

This clonotype has only a few counts. The chain joins TRBV29-1 to TRBJ2-5; D call uncertain. In germline, CDR1 is SQVTM, CDR2 ANQGSEA. The CDR3 spans 11 residues. V lost 5 bases and J lost 2, with 6 bases in between. The CDR3 loop reads CSVSSQETQYF. CDR3 nucleotides: TGCAGCGTTTCCTCACAAGAGACCCAGTACTTC.

The chain is built from TRBV7-9 and TRBJ2-2; 9 bases align to TRBD1. The germline V gene encodes CDR1 SEHNR and CDR2 FQNEAQ (reference sequence). V shed 5 bases and J 1 base; nucleotides not matched to a gene: 8. The CDR3 is made up of 17 amino acids. The CDR3 sequence: CASSGNPGQGNTGELFF. The CDR3 nucleotides are TGTGCCAGCAGCGGGAATCCGGGACAGGGGAACACCGGGGAGCTGTTTTTT.

The chain has TRBV28 and TRBJ1-1; possibly TRBD1 for D (6 bases). CDR1 and CDR2 (germline): MDHEN, SYDVKM. The germline V and J ends were trimmed by 6 bases and 1 base, with 9 bases remaining between them. The CDR3 runs to 13 residues. The CDR3 DNA reads as TGTGCCAGCAGCACAGGGAAGAACACTGAAGCTTTCTTT. It is translated as CASSTGKNTEAFF.

The V and J genes are TRBV15 and TRBJ1-5; 9 positions agree with TRBD1. CDR3 length: 15 residues. Germline CDR1 and CDR2: LNHNV and YYDKDF (reference sequence). Losses at the gene ends were 8 bases for V and 6 bases for J; bases not matched to a gene: 11. CDR3 residues: CATGAGTGLSQPQHF. The CDR3 DNA reads as TGTGCCACCGGAGCAGGGACAGGGTTGAGTCAGCCCCAGCATTTT.